This T cell receptor (beta chain) was sequenced in a study of cytomegalovirus exposure and HLA in healthy donors. Study-wide findings and caveats: Upon later analysis, HLA-associated TCR beta chains proved more clonally expanded than other, equally common chains. In a later analysis, V- and J-gene trimming of beta chains associated with a DCLRE1C missense variant, replicated independently.

Comment on this clone: What it recognizes is unknown.

The germline V and J ends were trimmed by 4 bases and 5 bases, with 14 bases remaining between them. The length of the CDR3 is 13 residues. The germline V gene has CDR1 SQVTM and CDR2 ANQGSEA. PCR used 60 Vbeta primers and 13 Jbeta primers. Sequencing used immunoSEQ multiplex PCR; TCRdb keeps in-frame clones, though not all of them. The repertoire includes about 190,000 clones, approximately 80% of them detected once, and roughly 1.1% sits in the top ten. This receptor was taken from a woman aged 40 to 50 in good health and CMV-seronegative. The sequenced sample consisted of PBMCs. This chain joins TRBV29-1 and TRBJ1-2; D perhaps matches TRBD1 (5 bases). The CDR3 DNA is TGCAGCGTTGCCCCGGGGGTTGGGTATGGCTACACCTTC. Its protein product is CSVAPGVGYGYTF.